A selection of T cell receptor beta chains follows, all from one sample in a study of blood T cell repertoires in COVID-19. Profiled with immunoSEQ multiplex PCR; TCRdb holds only in-frame clones, not every one. The sample shows over 200,000 clones, about 90% of them seen only once. The sample was PBMCs or T cells enriched from blood (not recorded which). These TCRs come from a man under 40 who had recovered from COVID-19. Both conserved end residues are part of each CDR3. Each record gives: D gene, V gene, J gene, clone size, CDR3 protein, CDR3 DNA. The D gene is left open where the match is weak. Size is omitted from some rows. Given values are once, few, many or a class for expanded clones.

TRBD1	TRBV5-8	TRBJ1-2	NA	CASSYRTGAALNYGYTF	TGTGCCAGCAGCTACCGGACAGGGGCCGCCCTTAACTATGGCTACACCTTC
TRBD1	TRBV5-1	TRBJ2-7	NA	CASSPRDRGYEQYF	TGCGCCAGCAGCCCCCGGGACAGGGGGTACGAGCAGTACTTC
TRBD2	TRBV28	TRBJ2-1	once	CASQIAGDHNEQFF	TGTGCCAGCCAAATAGCGGGAGACCACAATGAGCAGTTCTTC
TRBD2	TRBV5-8	TRBJ2-1	few	CASSLVRGGLYEQFF	TGTGCCAGCAGCTTGGTGCGGGGGGGCTTGTATGAGCAGTTCTTC
NA	TRBV13	TRBJ2-3	NA	CASSPPTSEHTDTQYF	TGTGCCAGCAGCCCCCCAACTAGTGAGCACACAGATACGCAGTATTTT
TRBD1	TRBV6-1	TRBJ2-7	NA	CASSEDRGGFYYEQYF	TGTGCCAGCAGTGAAGACAGGGGTGGGTTCTACTACGAGCAGTACTTC
NA	TRBV7-8	TRBJ2-7	NA	CASSVGGGNEQYF	TGTGCCAGCAGCGTGGGGGGGGGCAACGAGCAGTACTTC
NA	TRBV4-2	TRBJ1-4	NA	CASSQETGYPNEKLFF	TGTGCCAGCAGCCAAGAAACCGGGTACCCCAATGAAAAACTGTTTTTT
NA	TRBV20-1	TRBJ2-1	NA	CSARVSGEQFF	TGCAGTGCTAGAGTAAGTGGCGAGCAGTTCTTC
TRBD1	TRBV11-2	TRBJ2-1	NA	CASSAQPGQGSNEQFF	TGTGCCAGCAGCGCACAACCGGGACAGGGAAGCAATGAGCAGTTCTTC
NA	TRBV6-2/TRBV6-3	TRBJ1-5	NA	CASSYAVRGGLSFSNQPQHF	TGTGCCAGCAGTTACGCAGTGAGGGGGGGCCTCAGCTTCAGCAATCAGCCCCAGCATTTT
TRBD1	TRBV30	TRBJ1-1	NA	CAWSVRGQGVVNTEAFF	TGTGCCTGGAGTGTACGGGGACAGGGCGTAGTGAACACTGAAGCTTTCTTT
TRBD2	TRBV20-1	TRBJ2-7	NA	CSASFHKGGSYEQYF	TGCAGTGCTAGTTTTCATAAGGGAGGGAGCTACGAGCAGTACTTC
TRBD2	TRBV11-2	TRBJ2-1	NA	CASSLGLIGLAGNNEQFF	TGTGCCAGCAGCTTAGGTCTTATCGGACTAGCGGGAAACAATGAGCAGTTCTTC
NA	TRBV6-5	TRBJ1-5	NA	CASTGLNQPQHF	TGTGCCAGCACAGGACTCAATCAGCCCCAGCATTTT
NA	TRBV10-3	TRBJ2-7	NA	CAISRAGEWEQYF	TGTGCCATCAGTCGGGCAGGGGAATGGGAGCAGTACTTC
NA	TRBV6-2/TRBV6-3	TRBJ1-5	NA	CASSSTNQPQHF	TGTGCCAGCAGTTCAACTAATCAGCCCCAGCATTTT
NA	TRBV7-6	TRBJ1-1	NA	CASSSAGARGTEAFF	TGTGCCAGCAGCTCAGCGGGGGCGCGAGGAACTGAAGCTTTCTTT
NA	TRBV5-4	TRBJ2-5	once	CASSLESRETQYF	TGTGCCAGCAGCTTGGAGAGTAGAGAGACCCAGTACTTC
TRBD2	TRBV15	TRBJ2-1	NA	CATSRTITSGSFDEQFF	TGTGCCACCAGCAGGACCATTACTAGCGGGAGTTTCGATGAGCAGTTCTTC
TRBD1	TRBV5-1	TRBJ1-3	NA	CASSEQGAGNTIYF	TGCGCCAGCAGCGAACAGGGGGCTGGAAACACCATATATTTT
NA	TRBV7-2	TRBJ2-3	NA	CASSEKYKQGRSTDTQYF	TGTGCCAGCAGCGAAAAATATAAACAGGGACGTAGCACAGATACGCAGTATTTT
TRBD1	TRBV4-1	TRBJ1-1	NA	CASSSRDRGRRSEAFF	TGCGCCAGCAGCTCCCGGGACAGGGGGCGAAGATCTGAAGCTTTCTTT
TRBD2	TRBV5-1	TRBJ2-2	NA	CASSFLAENTGELFF	TGCGCCAGCAGCTTTCTAGCGGAGAACACCGGGGAGCTGTTTTTT
TRBD1	TRBV4-1	TRBJ1-2	NA	CASSQVEGANYGYTF	TGCGCCAGCAGCCAAGTGGAGGGGGCGAACTATGGCTACACCTTC
NA	TRBV4-1	TRBJ1-2	NA	CASSQETGNGGYTF	TGCGCCAGCAGCCAGGAAACAGGGAATGGCGGCTACACCTTC
NA	TRBV21-1	TRBJ2-2	NA	CASSHFDTGELFF	TGTGCCAGCAGCCACTTTGACACCGGGGAGCTGTTTTTT
TRBD2	TRBV10-3	TRBJ2-1	NA	CAISDPRLAGEQGEQFF	TGTGCCATCAGTGACCCTAGGCTAGCGGGAGAACAGGGTGAGCAGTTCTTC
TRBD1	TRBV3-1/TRBV3-2	TRBJ2-7	NA	CASSPGQGASYEQYF	TGTGCCAGCAGCCCAGGACAGGGGGCCTCCTACGAGCAGTACTTC
TRBD2	TRBV4-1	TRBJ2-1	NA	CASSQELAGDNEQFF	TGCGCCAGCAGCCAAGAACTAGCGGGAGACAATGAGCAGTTCTTC
NA	TRBV21-1	TRBJ1-2	NA	CASSDPGQGPGYTF	TGTGCCAGCAGCGACCCGGGACAGGGGCCTGGCTACACCTTC
NA	TRBV20-1	TRBJ1-5	NA	CSASKYRDGPQHF	TGCAGTGCTAGTAAGTACCGGGATGGGCCCCAGCATTTT
TRBD1	TRBV5-1	TRBJ1-1	NA	CASSSGGSNTEAFF	TGCGCCAGCAGCTCAGGGGGCTCGAACACTGAAGCTTTCTTT
NA	TRBV11-2	TRBJ2-7	once	CASSLGQGGSYEQYF	TGTGCCAGCAGCTTAGGGCAAGGAGGGTCCTACGAGCAGTACTTC
TRBD2	TRBV9	TRBJ2-1	NA	CASSSRTSLTYNEQFF	TGTGCCAGCAGCTCGAGGACTAGCCTAACCTACAATGAGCAGTTCTTC
NA	TRBV7-2	TRBJ2-2	once	CAIVGAGNTGELFF	TGTGCCATCGTTGGGGCCGGGAACACCGGGGAGCTGTTTTTT
NA	TRBV24-1	TRBJ1-2	once	CATSDSTDYGYTF	TGTGCCACCAGTGATTCGACAGACTATGGCTACACCTTC
NA	TRBV9	TRBJ2-2	once	CASRNSTGELFF	TGTGCCAGCAGGAACAGCACCGGGGAGCTGTTTTTT
NA	TRBV19	TRBJ1-4	NA	CASLDRVNEKLFF	TGTGCCAGTTTAGACAGAGTAAATGAAAAACTGTTTTTT
NA	TRBV19	TRBJ1-5	NA	CPGQWNQPQHF	TGTCCAGGACAATGGAATCAGCCCCAGCATTTT
NA	TRBV28	TRBJ1-2	NA	CASQDQGSYGYTF	TGTGCCAGCCAGGACCAGGGGTCCTATGGCTACACCTTC
NA	TRBV27	TRBJ1-6	NA	CASSWDTGDSPLHF	TGTGCCAGCAGTTGGGACACTGGGGATTCACCCCTCCACTTT
TRBD2	TRBV19	TRBJ2-5	NA	CASSFQGGRAVETQYF	TGTGCCAGTAGTTTCCAGGGCGGGAGGGCCGTCGAGACCCAGTACTTC
TRBD2	TRBV7-9	TRBJ2-1	NA	CASSPLGLAEYNEQFF	TGTGCCAGCAGCCCTCTGGGACTAGCGGAGTACAATGAGCAGTTCTTC
TRBD1	TRBV6-5	TRBJ1-6	NA	CASKGTAGSPLHF	TGTGCCAGCAAAGGGACAGCGGGTTCACCCCTCCACTTT
TRBD1	TRBV3-1/TRBV3-2	TRBJ2-3	NA	CASSQVWETGAADTQYF	TGTGCCAGCAGCCAAGTCTGGGAGACAGGGGCCGCAGATACGCAGTATTTT
TRBD1	TRBV7-9	TRBJ1-3	once	CASSWTGGGNTIYF	TGTGCCAGCAGCTGGACAGGGGGAGGAAACACCATATATTTT
NA	TRBV19	TRBJ2-3	NA	CASSVAGTDTQYF	TGTGCCAGTTCGGTAGCGGGCACAGATACGCAGTATTTT
NA	TRBV7-2	TRBJ2-7	NA	CASSIRTLNSYEQYF	TGTGCCAGCAGCATACGGACTCTTAACTCCTACGAGCAGTACTTC
TRBD1	TRBV18	TRBJ1-3	NA	CASSPRQGADTIYF	TGTGCCAGCTCACCACGGCAGGGGGCGGACACCATATATTTT